Listed below are T cell receptor beta chains from one sample, sequenced in a study of long-term antiretroviral therapy in people with HIV. The protocol was immunoSEQ multiplex PCR, while the TCRdb copy is restricted to in-frame clones and leaves out a portion. The table has 20,000 to 25,000 clones, 70% to 80% seen once; the top ten hold 9% to 10%. The specimen comprised unsorted PBMCs, sampled 1.2 years after starting antiretroviral therapy. The receptor set was obtained from a middle-aged woman with HIV. CDR3s include the opening cysteine and the closing phenylalanine or tryptophan. The order of the fields is clone size, CDR3 length, V gene, D gene, J gene, CDR3 protein, CDR3 DNA. The D gene is left open where the match is weak. Part of the rows lack a size; the others show once, few, many or a class for expanded clones.

>-|16|TRBV19|-|TRBJ2-7
CASSKRETKDSYEQYF
TGTGCCAGTAGTAAAAGAGAGACCAAAGACTCCTACGAGCAGTACTTC
>-|16|TRBV19|-|TRBJ2-1
CASSITGLLSRDEQFF
TGTGCCAGTAGTATAACAGGCCTTCTTTCGCGGGATGAGCAGTTCTTC
>-|18|TRBV7-7|TRBD1|TRBJ1-1
CASTKFPAGTGGRTEAFF
TGTGCTAGCACCAAGTTTCCTGCCGGGACAGGGGGCCGGACTGAAGCTTTCTTT
>-|16|TRBV5-8|-|TRBJ2-3
CASSLIEGFPPDTQYF
TGTGCCAGCAGCTTAATCGAGGGTTTCCCGCCAGATACGCAGTATTTT
>-|16|TRBV15|TRBD1|TRBJ1-6
CATRHTGTGFISPLHF
TGTGCCACCAGACACACCGGGACAGGATTTATTTCACCCCTCCACTTT
>-|12|TRBV7-8|TRBD1|TRBJ1-2
CASSGIGTADTF
TGTGCCAGCAGCGGAATAGGGACAGCGGACACCTTC
>-|14|TRBV21-1|-|TRBJ1-4
CASSGDSGNEKLFF
TGTGCCAGCAGCGGGGACAGCGGTAATGAAAAACTGTTTTTT
>-|15|TRBV30|-|TRBJ1-1
CAWGAGPHRDTEAFF
TGTGCCTGGGGGGCCGGCCCCCACAGGGACACTGAAGCTTTCTTT
>-|13|TRBV19|-|TRBJ1-2
CASSRTGNYGYTF
TGTGCCAGTAGCAGGACGGGGAACTATGGCTACACCTTC
>once|18|TRBV5-4|-|TRBJ1-3
CASSFLVGAGSSGNTIYF
TGTGCCAGCAGCTTCTTAGTCGGGGCAGGTAGCTCTGGAAACACCATATATTTT
>-|14|TRBV7-8|-|TRBJ1-2
CASSLAPGLGGYTF
TGTGCCAGCAGCTTAGCGCCGGGGTTGGGTGGCTACACCTTC
>-|15|TRBV4-1|TRBD2|TRBJ2-7
CASSRVLAGVDEQYF
TGCGCCAGCAGCCGAGTACTAGCGGGAGTCGACGAGCAGTACTTC
>-|13|TRBV28|-|TRBJ1-4
CASSLKSAEKLFF
TGTGCCAGCAGTCTAAAATCCGCTGAAAAACTGTTTTTT
>-|16|TRBV9|TRBD1|TRBJ1-5
CASSDGQGLGNQPQHF
TGTGCCAGCAGCGACGGACAGGGGTTGGGCAATCAGCCCCAGCATTTT
>-|16|TRBV5-4|TRBD2|TRBJ2-3
CASSLKKRESQDTQYF
TGTGCCAGCAGCTTAAAAAAGCGGGAGAGTCAAGATACGCAGTATTTT
>-|16|TRBV11-2|TRBD2|TRBJ2-7
CASSRSPSGSPFEQYF
TGTGCCAGCAGCCGAAGTCCTAGCGGGAGCCCTTTCGAGCAGTACTTC
>-|13|TRBV19|-|TRBJ1-1
CASSWYMNTEAFF
TGTGCCAGTAGTTGGTACATGAACACTGAAGCTTTCTTT
>-|14|TRBV5-4|TRBD1|TRBJ2-1
CASSFGGQDNEQFF
TGTGCCAGCAGCTTTGGGGGACAGGACAATGAGCAGTTCTTC
>few|15|TRBV19|TRBD1|TRBJ1-5
CASSATGGYNQPQHF
TGTGCCAGTAGTGCGACAGGGGGCTACAATCAGCCCCAGCATTTT
>-|13|TRBV5-4|-|TRBJ2-7
CASSLEGVNEQYF
TGTGCCAGCAGCTTGGAGGGGGTCAACGAGCAGTACTTC
>-|15|TRBV19|TRBD2|TRBJ2-2
CASRTRGLDTGELFF
TGTGCCAGTAGGACCCGCGGACTAGACACCGGGGAGCTGTTTTTT
>-|18|TRBV15|-|TRBJ2-5
CATSRIQGGGEYQETQYF
TGTGCCACCAGCAGAATCCAGGGAGGGGGAGAGTACCAAGAGACCCAGTACTTC
>-|12|TRBV30|-|TRBJ1-1
CAWSYRVTEAFF
TGTGCCTGGAGTTACAGGGTCACTGAAGCTTTCTTT
>few|16|TRBV30|-|TRBJ1-3
CAWENPVREAGNTIYF
TGTGCCTGGGAGAATCCCGTTAGGGAGGCTGGAAACACCATATATTTT
>few|15|TRBV11-2|TRBD1|TRBJ1-3
CASSLYRGSGNTIYF
TGTGCCAGCAGCTTATACAGGGGATCTGGAAACACCATATATTTT